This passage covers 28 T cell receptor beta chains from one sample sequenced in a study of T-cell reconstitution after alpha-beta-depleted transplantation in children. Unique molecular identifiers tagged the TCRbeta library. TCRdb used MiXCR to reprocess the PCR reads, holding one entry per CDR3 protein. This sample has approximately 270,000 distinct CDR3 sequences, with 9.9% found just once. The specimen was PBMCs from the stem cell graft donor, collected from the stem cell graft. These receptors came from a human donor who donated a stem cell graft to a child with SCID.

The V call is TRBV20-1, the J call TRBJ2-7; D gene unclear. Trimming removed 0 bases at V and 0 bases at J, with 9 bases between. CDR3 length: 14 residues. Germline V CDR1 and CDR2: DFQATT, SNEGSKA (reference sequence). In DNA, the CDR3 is TGCAGTGCTAGAGAGTACCGCACCTCCTACGAGCAGTACTTC. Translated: CSAREYRTSYEQYF.

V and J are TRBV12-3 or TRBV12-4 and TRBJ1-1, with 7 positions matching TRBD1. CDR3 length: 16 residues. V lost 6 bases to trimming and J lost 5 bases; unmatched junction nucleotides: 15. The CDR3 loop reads CASSPQGGSLTTEAFF. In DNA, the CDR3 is TGTGCCAGCAGCCCGCAGGGGGGCTCCTTGACTACTGAAGCTTTCTTT.

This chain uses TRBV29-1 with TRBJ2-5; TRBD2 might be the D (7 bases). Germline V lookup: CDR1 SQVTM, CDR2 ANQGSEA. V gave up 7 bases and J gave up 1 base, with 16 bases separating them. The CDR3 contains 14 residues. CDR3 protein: CSAGIGGAQETQYF. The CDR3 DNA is TGCAGCGCCGGTATTGGGGGGGCCCAAGAGACCCAGTACTTC.

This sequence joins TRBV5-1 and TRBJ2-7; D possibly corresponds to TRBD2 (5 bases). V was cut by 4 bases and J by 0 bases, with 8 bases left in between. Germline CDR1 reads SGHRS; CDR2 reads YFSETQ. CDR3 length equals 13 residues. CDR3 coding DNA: TGCGCCAGCAGCAGTAGCGACTCCTACGAGCAGTACTTC. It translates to CASSSSDSYEQYF.

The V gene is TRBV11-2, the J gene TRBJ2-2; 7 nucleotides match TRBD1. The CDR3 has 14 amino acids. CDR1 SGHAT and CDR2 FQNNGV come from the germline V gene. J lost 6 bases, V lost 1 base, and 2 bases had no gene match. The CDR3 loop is CASSLGQGAGELFF. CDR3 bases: TGTGCCAGCAGCTTAGGGCAGGGGGCCGGGGAGCTGTTTTTT.

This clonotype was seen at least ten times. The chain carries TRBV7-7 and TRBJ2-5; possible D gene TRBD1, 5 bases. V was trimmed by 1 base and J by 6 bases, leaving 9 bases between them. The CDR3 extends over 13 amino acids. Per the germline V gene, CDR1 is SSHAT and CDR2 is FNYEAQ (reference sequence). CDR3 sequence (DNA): TGTGCCAGCAGCTTAGGAGACAGCAAGACCCAGTACTTC. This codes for CASSLGDSKTQYF.

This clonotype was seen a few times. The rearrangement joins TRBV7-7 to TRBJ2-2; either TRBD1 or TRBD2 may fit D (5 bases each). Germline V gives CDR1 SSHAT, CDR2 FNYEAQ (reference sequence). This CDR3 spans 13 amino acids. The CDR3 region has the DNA TGTGCTTTGGGGGTGGCGAACACCGGGGAGCTGTTTTTT. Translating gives CALGVANTGELFF.

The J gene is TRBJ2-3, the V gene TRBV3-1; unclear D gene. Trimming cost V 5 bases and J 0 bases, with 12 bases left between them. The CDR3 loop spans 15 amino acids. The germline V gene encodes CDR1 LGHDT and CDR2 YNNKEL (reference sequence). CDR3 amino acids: CASSAMAASTDTQYF. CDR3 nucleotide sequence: TGTGCCAGCAGCGCGATGGCGGCTAGCACAGATACGCAGTATTTT.

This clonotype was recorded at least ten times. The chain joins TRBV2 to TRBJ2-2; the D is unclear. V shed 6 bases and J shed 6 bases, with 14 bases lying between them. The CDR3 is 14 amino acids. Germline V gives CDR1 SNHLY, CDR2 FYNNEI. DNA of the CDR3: TGTGCCAGCAGAGACCTAAAAATGGCCGGGGAGCTGTTTTTT. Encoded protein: CASRDLKMAGELFF.

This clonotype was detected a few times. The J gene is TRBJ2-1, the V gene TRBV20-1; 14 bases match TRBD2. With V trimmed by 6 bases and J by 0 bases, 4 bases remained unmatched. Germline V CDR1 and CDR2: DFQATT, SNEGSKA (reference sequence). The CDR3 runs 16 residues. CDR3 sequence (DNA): TGCAGTGCCAGACTAGCGGGGGGGGCCTCCTACAATGAGCAGTTCTTC. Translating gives CSARLAGGASYNEQFF.

CDR3: CASTLSTVTYEQYF. The CDR3 DNA sequence: TGTGCCAGCACCCTCTCGACGGTTACCTACGAGCAGTACTTC. The rearrangement links TRBV12-3 or TRBV12-4 to TRBJ2-7; D unresolved. V was cut by 7 bases and J by 2 bases, with 15 bases left in between. This CDR3 has 14 amino acids.

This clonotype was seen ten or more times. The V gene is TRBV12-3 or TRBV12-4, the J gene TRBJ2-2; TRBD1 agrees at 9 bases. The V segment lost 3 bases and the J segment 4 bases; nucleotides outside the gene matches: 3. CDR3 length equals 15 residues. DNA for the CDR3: TGTGCCAGCAGTTTGGGGACAGGGTCCACCGGGGAGCTGTTTTTT. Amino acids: CASSLGTGSTGELFF.

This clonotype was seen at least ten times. CDR3 DNA sequence: TGCGCCAGCAGCTTGTTAGAATCGAACTATGGCTACACCTTC. Amino acids: CASSLLESNYGYTF. The chain has TRBV5-1 and TRBJ1-2; D call uncertain. Germline CDR1 SGHRS, CDR2 YFSETQ. Trimming shortened V by 1 base and J by 2 bases, and 9 bases separated the two germline ends. The CDR3 has 14 amino acids. The entire variable domain, with the rest obtained from reference TRBV5-1 and TRBJ1-2, is as follows: KAGVTQTPRYLIKTRGQQVTLSCSPISGHRSVSWYQQTPGQGLQFLFEYFSETQRNKGNFPGRFSGRQFSNSRSEMNVSTLELGDSALYLCASSLLESNYGYTFGSGTRLTVV.

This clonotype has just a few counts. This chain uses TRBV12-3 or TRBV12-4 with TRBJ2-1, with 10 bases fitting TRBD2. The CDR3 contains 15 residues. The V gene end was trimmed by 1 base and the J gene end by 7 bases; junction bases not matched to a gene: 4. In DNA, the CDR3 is TGTGCCAGCAGTTTAGTTAGCGGGGGGAAGAATGAGCAGTTCTTC. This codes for CASSLVSGGKNEQFF.

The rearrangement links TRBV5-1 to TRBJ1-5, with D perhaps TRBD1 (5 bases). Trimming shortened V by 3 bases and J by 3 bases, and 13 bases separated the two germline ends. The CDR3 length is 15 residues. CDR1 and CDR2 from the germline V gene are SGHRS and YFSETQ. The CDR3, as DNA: TGCGCCAGCAGCTGGGGCGGGACCACCAATCAGCCCCAGCATTTT. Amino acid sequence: CASSWGGTTNQPQHF.

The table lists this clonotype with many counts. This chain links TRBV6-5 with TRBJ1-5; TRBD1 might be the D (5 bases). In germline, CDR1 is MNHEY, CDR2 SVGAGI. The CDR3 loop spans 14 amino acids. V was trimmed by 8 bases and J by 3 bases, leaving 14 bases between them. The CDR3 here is CASRGGGANQPQHF. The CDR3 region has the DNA TGTGCCAGCCGGGGGGGGGGAGCCAATCAGCCCCAGCATTTT.

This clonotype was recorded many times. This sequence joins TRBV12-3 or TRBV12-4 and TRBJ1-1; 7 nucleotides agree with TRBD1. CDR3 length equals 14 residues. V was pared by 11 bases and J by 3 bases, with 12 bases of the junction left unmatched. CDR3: CACGDRDSYTEAFF. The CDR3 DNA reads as TGTGCCTGTGGAGACCGGGACAGTTACACTGAAGCTTTCTTT.

In nucleotides, the CDR3 is TGCAGTGCTAGATCTTCGGGACAGATGAACTATGGCTACACCTTC. Translating gives CSARSSGQMNYGYTF. The rearrangement uses TRBV20-1 and TRBJ1-2; 7 bases fit TRBD1. This CDR3 has 15 residues. Germline V gives CDR1 DFQATT, CDR2 SNEGSKA (reference sequence). The V and J ends lost 2 bases and 2 bases, in that order; junction bases with no gene match: 8.

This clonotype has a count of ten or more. The chain's CDR3 is CATSGGSFSTDTQYF. CDR3 sequence (DNA): TGTGCCACCAGTGGTGGCAGTTTTTCCACAGATACGCAGTATTTT. The chain links TRBV24-1 to TRBJ2-3; no firm D call. The CDR3 sequence is 15 residues long. Germline V CDR1 and CDR2: KGHDR, SFDVKD. The V end lost 5 bases, the J end lost 2 bases, and 13 bases lay between the germline ends.

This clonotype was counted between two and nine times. The CDR3 loop is CSARDYHNEQFF. Written as DNA, the CDR3 is TGCAGTGCTAGAGATTACCACAATGAGCAGTTCTTC. The chain couples TRBV20-1 to TRBJ2-1; no definite D call. Germline-derived CDR1 and CDR2 are DFQATT and SNEGSKA (reference sequence). This CDR3 is built from 12 residues. Trimming cost V 0 bases and J 5 bases, with 5 bases left between them.

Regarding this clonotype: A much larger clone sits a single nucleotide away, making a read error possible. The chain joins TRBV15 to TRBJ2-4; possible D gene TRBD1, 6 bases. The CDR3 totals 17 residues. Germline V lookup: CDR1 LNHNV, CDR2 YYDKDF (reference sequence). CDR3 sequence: CATSRLDRVVAKNIQHF. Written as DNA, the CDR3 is TGTGCCACCAGCAGATTGGACAGAGTAGTGGCCAAAAACATTCAGCACTTC.

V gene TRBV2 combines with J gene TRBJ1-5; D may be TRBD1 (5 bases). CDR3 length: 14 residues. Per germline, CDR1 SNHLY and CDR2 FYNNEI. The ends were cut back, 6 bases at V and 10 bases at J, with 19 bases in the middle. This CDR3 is CASSATGPGRPQHF. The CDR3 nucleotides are TGTGCCAGCAGCGCCACAGGCCCCGGACGCCCCCAGCATTTT.

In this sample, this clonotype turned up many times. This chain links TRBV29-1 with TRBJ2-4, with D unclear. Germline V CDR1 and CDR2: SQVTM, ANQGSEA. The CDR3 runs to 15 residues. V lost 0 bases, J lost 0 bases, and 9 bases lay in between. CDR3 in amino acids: CSVEDPGRAKNIQYF. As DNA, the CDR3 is TGCAGCGTTGAAGATCCGGGCAGAGCCAAAAACATTCAGTACTTC.

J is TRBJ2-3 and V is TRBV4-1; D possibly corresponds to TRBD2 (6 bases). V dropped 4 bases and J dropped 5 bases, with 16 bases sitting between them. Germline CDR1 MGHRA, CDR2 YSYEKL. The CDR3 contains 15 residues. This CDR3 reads CASSPFREREDTQYF. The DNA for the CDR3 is TGCGCCAGCAGCCCATTCCGGGAGAGGGAAGATACGCAGTATTTT.

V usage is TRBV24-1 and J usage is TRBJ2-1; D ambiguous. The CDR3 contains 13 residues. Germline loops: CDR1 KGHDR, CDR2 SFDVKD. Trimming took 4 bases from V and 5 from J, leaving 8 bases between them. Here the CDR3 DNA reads TGTGCCACCAGTGACCTTGACCACAATGAGCAGTTCTTC. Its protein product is CATSDLDHNEQFF.

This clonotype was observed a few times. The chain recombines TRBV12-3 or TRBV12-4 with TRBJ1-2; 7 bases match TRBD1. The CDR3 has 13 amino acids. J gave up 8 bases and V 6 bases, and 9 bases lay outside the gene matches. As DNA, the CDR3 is TGTGCCAGCAGACCACCAGGGGGTATGGGCTACACCTTC. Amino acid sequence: CASRPPGGMGYTF.

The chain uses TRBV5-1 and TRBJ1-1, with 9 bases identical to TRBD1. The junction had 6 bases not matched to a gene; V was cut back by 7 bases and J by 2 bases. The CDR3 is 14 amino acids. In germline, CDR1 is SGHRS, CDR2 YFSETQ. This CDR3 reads CASGKQGANTEAFF. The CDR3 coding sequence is TGCGCCAGCGGAAAACAGGGGGCAAACACTGAAGCTTTCTTT.

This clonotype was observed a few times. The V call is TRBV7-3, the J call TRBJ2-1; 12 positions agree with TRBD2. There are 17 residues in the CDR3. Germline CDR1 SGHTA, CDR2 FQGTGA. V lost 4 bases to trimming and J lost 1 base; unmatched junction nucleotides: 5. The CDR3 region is CASSSGLAGPSYNEQFF. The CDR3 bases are TGTGCCAGCAGCTCCGGACTAGCGGGGCCTTCCTACAATGAGCAGTTCTTC. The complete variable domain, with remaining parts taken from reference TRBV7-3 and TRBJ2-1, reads GAGVSQTPSNKVTEKGKYVELRCDPISGHTALYWYRQSLGQGPEFLIYFQGTGAADDSGLPNDRFFAVRPEGSVSTLKIQRTERGDSAVYLCASSSGLAGPSYNEQFFGPGTRLTVL.